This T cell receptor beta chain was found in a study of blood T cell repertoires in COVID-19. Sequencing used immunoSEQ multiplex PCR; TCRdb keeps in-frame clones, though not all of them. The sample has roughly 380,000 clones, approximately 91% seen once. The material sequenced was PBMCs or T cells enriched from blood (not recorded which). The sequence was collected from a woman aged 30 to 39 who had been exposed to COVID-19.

CDR3 region: CASTPLRGANTEAFF. CDR3 nucleotides: TGTGCCAGCACCCCACTCAGGGGGGCTAACACTGAAGCTTTCTTT. The V and J genes are TRBV6-5 and TRBJ1-1, with 7 bases matching TRBD1. The V gene end was trimmed by 7 bases and the J gene end by 2 bases; junction bases not matched to a gene: 10. Germline V lookup: CDR1 MNHEY, CDR2 SVGAGI. CDR3 length: 15 amino acids.